The rows below give T cell receptor beta chains drawn from one sample of a study of cytomegalovirus exposure and HLA in healthy donors. Sequenced by immunoSEQ multiplex PCR; TCRdb stores in-frame clones only, minus some. Of about 180,000 clones in the sample, over 65% were seen once. The sequencing sample was made of PBMCs. The origin of the receptors is a man between 60 and 75 years old in good health and CMV-seronegative. Both conserved end residues are part of each CDR3. A D gene is named only where the DNA matches it firmly. Clone sizes are given selectively: once, few, many, or a class where the clone is expanded.

few,TRBV9,-,TRBJ2-7,CASSLTRRESHTYEQYF,TGTGCCAGCAGCCTTACGCGCCGGGAGAGCCACACCTACGAGCAGTACTTC
-,TRBV19,TRBD2,TRBJ2-7,CASSIVGGSSLEQYF,TGTGCCAGTAGTATAGTCGGCGGGAGCTCCCTCGAGCAGTACTTC
-,TRBV2,-,TRBJ2-3,CASSIGLSPDTQYF,TGTGCCAGCAGTATAGGACTAAGCCCAGATACGCAGTATTTT
-,TRBV6-5,-,TRBJ1-5,CASRLDGGGNQPQHF,TGTGCCAGCAGACTGGACGGAGGAGGAAATCAGCCCCAGCATTTT
-,TRBV9,TRBD2,TRBJ2-1,CASSPDGGGRGNEQFF,TGTGCCAGCAGCCCAGACGGGGGGGGAAGGGGGAATGAGCAGTTCTTC
-,TRBV18,-,TRBJ1-1,CASSQQGIGNTEAFF,TGTGCCAGCTCGCAGCAGGGGATTGGGAACACTGAAGCTTTCTTT
-,TRBV5-6,TRBD2,TRBJ2-1,CASSGAAGVFNEQFF,TGTGCCAGCAGCGGAGCAGCGGGAGTTTTCAATGAGCAGTTCTTC
-,TRBV19,-,TRBJ2-4,CASSPLASQIKNIQYF,TGTGCCAGTAGTCCGCTAGCGAGTCAGATCAAAAACATTCAGTACTTC
-,TRBV6-6,TRBD1,TRBJ2-7,CASGLGTGSYEQYF,TGTGCCAGCGGACTAGGGACAGGGTCCTACGAGCAGTACTTC
-,TRBV7-8,TRBD2,TRBJ2-3,CASSLWTSGGSDTQYF,TGTGCCAGCAGCCTCTGGACTAGCGGGGGCTCAGATACGCAGTATTTT
-,TRBV30,-,TRBJ1-2,CAWSRSGQSIYGYPF,TGTGCCTGGAGTAGGAGCGGACAGTCAATTTATGGCTACCCCTTC
-,TRBV19,-,TRBJ1-2,CASSITTGLLNYGYTF,TGTGCCAGTAGTATAACTACGGGACTCCTTAACTATGGCTACACCTTC
-,TRBV11-2,TRBD1,TRBJ2-7,CASSFETGGSYEQYF,TGTGCCAGCAGCTTCGAGACAGGGGGGTCCTACGAGCAGTACTTC
-,TRBV9,TRBD1,TRBJ2-7,CASSVGPGQPYEQYF,TGTGCCAGCAGCGTAGGACCGGGACAGCCTTACGAGCAGTACTTC
-,TRBV18,TRBD1,TRBJ1-1,CASSPTSSDRANTEAFF,TGTGCCAGCTCACCAACTTCCTCCGACAGGGCGAACACTGAAGCTTTCTTT
once,TRBV29-1,-,TRBJ2-7,CSVGQTYEQYF,TGCAGCGTCGGACAAACCTACGAGCAGTACTTC
-,TRBV19,-,TRBJ1-1,CASSISRGSNTEAFF,TGTGCCAGTAGTATAAGCAGGGGATCGAACACTGAAGCTTTCTTT
-,TRBV5-1,TRBD2,TRBJ2-1,CASSPEPRTSGTLSSYNEQFF,TGCGCCAGCAGCCCCGAACCCCGGACTAGCGGGACTCTAAGCTCCTACAATGAGCAGTTCTTC
few,TRBV2,-,TRBJ2-7,CASKVTTYEQYF,TGTGCCAGCAAAGTAACAACCTACGAGCAGTACTTC
once,TRBV5-6,TRBD1,TRBJ1-6,CASSIDRGSPLHF,TGTGCCAGCAGCATAGACAGGGGGTCACCCCTCCACTTT
-,TRBV28,-,TRBJ1-1,CASTVAGGMNTEAFF,TGTGCCAGCACCGTTGCGGGGGGAATGAACACTGAAGCTTTCTTT
once,TRBV6-1,TRBD1,TRBJ2-7,CASSGPGQTVRYEQYF,TGTGCCAGCAGTGGGCCGGGACAGACGGTTCGCTACGAGCAGTACTTC
few,TRBV5-1,-,TRBJ1-2,CASSSGAGGYTF,TGCGCCAGCAGCTCTGGGGCGGGAGGCTACACCTTC
few,TRBV29-1,TRBD2,TRBJ2-1,CSVGSGTTNYNEQFF,TGCAGCGTTGGGTCCGGGACTACCAACTACAATGAGCAGTTCTTC
few,TRBV5-6,TRBD1,TRBJ1-1,CASSWWDSENTEAFF,TGTGCCAGCAGCTGGTGGGACAGCGAGAACACTGAAGCTTTCTTT
-,TRBV2,-,TRBJ2-5,CASSRLGETQYF,TGTGCCAGCAGTCGACTAGGCGAGACCCAGTACTTC
-,TRBV9,-,TRBJ1-5,CASSAEAGPNQPQHF,TGTGCCAGCAGCGCCGAGGCAGGGCCCAATCAGCCCCAGCATTTT
few,TRBV5-1,TRBD2,TRBJ2-1,CASSQGLAGGVDEQFF,TGCGCCAGCAGCCAGGGACTAGCGGGAGGGGTCGATGAGCAGTTCTTC
-,TRBV5-1,-,TRBJ1-4,CASSTGSGNEKLFF,TGCGCCAGCAGCACCGGATCGGGGAATGAAAAACTGTTTTTT
few,TRBV2,TRBD1,TRBJ2-5,CASRATGGQQTQYF,TGTGCCAGCAGAGCTACAGGGGGCCAACAGACCCAGTACTTC
-,TRBV6-6,-,TRBJ2-1,CASSVLREQFF,TGTGCCAGCAGTGTTTTGAGGGAGCAGTTCTTC
-,TRBV10-3,-,TRBJ1-2,CAISPGANYGYTF,TGTGCCATCAGTCCAGGGGCTAACTATGGCTACACCTTC
few,TRBV5-8,-,TRBJ1-1,CASSSAGDF,TGTGCCAGCAGCTCGGCGGGGGACTTT
-,TRBV4-1,-,TRBJ2-3,CASSQDRGRRGPDTQYF,TGCGCCAGCAGCCAAGATAGAGGCAGAAGGGGCCCAGATACGCAGTATTTT
-,TRBV5-6,-,TRBJ2-7,CASSLGQFSYEQYF,TGTGCCAGCAGCTTGGGGCAGTTCTCCTACGAGCAGTACTTC
-,TRBV7-9,TRBD2,TRBJ2-3,CASSSRLAGGTDTQYF,TGTGCCAGCAGCTCCCGACTAGCGGGAGGTACAGATACGCAGTATTTT
-,TRBV27,TRBD2,TRBJ2-1,CAIRSGSGDEQFF,TGTGCCATCCGTAGCGGGAGTGGGGATGAGCAGTTCTTC
-,TRBV11-2,-,TRBJ2-1,CASSKDFYNEQFF,TGTGCCAGCAGTAAGGACTTCTACAATGAGCAGTTCTTC
-,TRBV9,TRBD1,TRBJ1-1,CASSVVPQGKNTEAFF,TGTGCCAGCAGCGTAGTACCACAGGGGAAGAACACTGAAGCTTTCTTT
-,TRBV5-5,-,TRBJ1-1,CASSLVGQGWTEAFF,TGTGCCAGCAGCTTGGTAGGGCAGGGCTGGACTGAAGCTTTCTTT
-,TRBV6-1,TRBD1,TRBJ2-7,CASSHRDSSYEQYF,TGTGCCAGCAGTCACCGGGACAGTTCCTACGAGCAGTACTTC
once,TRBV27,TRBD2,TRBJ2-7,CASSLVTSGAYEQYF,TGTGCCAGCAGTTTAGTAACTAGCGGGGCCTACGAGCAGTACTTC
once,TRBV5-1,TRBD1,TRBJ1-2,CASSPSTGTGDAYGYTF,TGCGCCAGCAGCCCCTCCACAGGGACAGGCGACGCGTATGGCTACACCTTC
-,TRBV11-2,-,TRBJ1-1,CASSLNGGRTEAFF,TGTGCCAGCAGCTTAAATGGAGGAAGGACTGAAGCTTTCTTT
-,TRBV6-1,-,TRBJ1-6,CASSAFSYNSPLHF,TGTGCCAGCAGTGCATTCTCCTATAATTCACCCCTCCACTTT
-,TRBV30,TRBD2,TRBJ2-3,CASGTSGFTDTQYF,TGTGCGTCCGGGACTAGCGGTTTCACAGATACGCAGTATTTT
-,TRBV25-1,-,TRBJ2-2,CASSDSRTDTGELFF,TGTGCCAGCAGTGATAGTAGGACAGACACCGGGGAGCTGTTTTTT
few,TRBV19,-,TRBJ1-5,CASHRGGVSSNQPQHF,TGTGCCAGTCACCGGGGGGGGGTTTCGAGCAATCAGCCCCAGCATTTT
-,TRBV7-8,TRBD2,TRBJ2-7,CASSLAPTSGSYYEQYF,TGTGCCAGCAGCTTAGCCCCAACTAGCGGGAGTTACTACGAGCAGTACTTC
-,TRBV29-1,TRBD1,TRBJ1-2,CSVVEGATPPYGYTF,TGCAGCGTTGTGGAGGGGGCTACCCCACCCTATGGCTACACCTTC
few,TRBV4-3,TRBD1,TRBJ2-3,CASSQRTGGILDTQYF,TGCGCCAGCAGCCAACGGACAGGGGGCATTTTGGATACGCAGTATTTT
-,TRBV5-1,TRBD1,TRBJ1-2,CASRAGTGGSGYTF,TGCGCCAGCAGAGCCGGGACAGGGGGCTCTGGCTACACCTTC